The source of this T cell receptor beta chain is a study of shared clonotypes between healthy human individuals. CDR3 length: 13 residues. V lost 4 bases and J 3 bases, leaving 10 bases between the germline ends. The germline gives CDR1 SGHVS, CDR2 FNYEAQ. Libraries were prepared by immunoSEQ multiplex PCR; TCRdb keeps only in-frame clonotypes and omits some of them. Of about 2.4 million clones listed, over 85% were seen once; the top ten hold 0.36%. A remark on this clone: Its antigen is undetermined.

A CD45RA-negative memory subset and a CD45RA+ naive subset were separated from the CD4+ cells. Overall study findings and caveats: Naive CD4 clonotypes were shared across several donors at 4% to 5%. Among donors, the sharing of clonotypes was expected to be influenced by sequencing depth. There were few donors, and this limited the genetic and exposure-history diversity represented.

This receptor was identified in a man aged 18 to 29 in good health. Some clones in this sample may be carry-over from other donors' samples. The source material was naive CD4+ T cells from PBMCs. The subset was: CD45RA+ positively selected. V and J are TRBV7-6 and TRBJ2-7; TRBD1 might be the D (6 bases). The CDR3 region has the DNA TGTGCCAGCAGCTACGAACAGGGCTACGAGCAGTACTTC. Amino acid sequence: CASSYEQGYEQYF.